The 23 T cell receptor beta chains in this list originate from one sample, sequenced in a study of blood T cell repertoires in COVID-19. This table comes from immunoSEQ multiplex PCR, and its TCRdb copy is limited to in-frame clones, with some not included. The profile shows tens of thousands of clones, 91% of them singletons. The sequenced sample was peripheral blood. The receptors come from a human donor with active COVID-19. The donor label of this sample is uncertain.

V is TRBV7-8 and J is TRBJ2-7, with D perhaps matching TRBD1 (6 bases). Deletions cut 4 bases from V and 4 bases from J, with 17 bases between. The CDR3 covers 15 residues. Germline V gene sequence: CDR1 SGHVS, CDR2 FQNEAQ. The CDR3 nucleotides are TGTGCCAGCAGCTGGGGTAGTGGGGGCATTTACGAGCAGTACTTC. It codes for CASSWGSGGIYEQYF.

The chain has TRBV7-6 and TRBJ2-3, with 8 positions matching TRBD2. The CDR3 loop spans 16 amino acids. The V gene end was trimmed by 6 bases and the J gene end by 3 bases; junction bases not matched to a gene: 11. The germline V gene has CDR1 SGHVS and CDR2 FNYEAQ. In DNA form, the CDR3 reads TGTGCCAGCAGTACGCAACGGGGGGGTGGGACAGATACGCAGTATTTT. Translated: CASSTQRGGGTDTQYF.

The V gene is TRBV5-4, the J gene TRBJ1-4; 7 bases match TRBD1. In germline, CDR1 is SGHNT, CDR2 YYREEE (reference sequence). V dropped 4 bases and J dropped 4; count of bases not matched to a gene: 7. There are 15 residues in the CDR3. The DNA for the CDR3 is TGTGCCAGCAGCAGAGAGGGACAGAATAATGAAAAACTGTTTTTT. Encoded protein: CASSREGQNNEKLFF.

The chain carries TRBV5-6 and TRBJ1-2, with D perhaps TRBD1 (6 bases). V shed 0 bases and J shed 4 bases, with 19 bases lying between them. Germline CDR1 SGHDT, CDR2 YYEEEE. The CDR3 spans 17 residues. As DNA, the CDR3 is TGTGCCAGCAGCTTGGCGAACCGTGGGGGCAGACTCTATGGCTACACCTTC. This encodes CASSLANRGGRLYGYTF.

This sequence joins TRBV4-1 and TRBJ2-3; 9 nucleotides match TRBD2. Germline V CDR1 and CDR2: MGHRA, YSYEKL. The CDR3 length is 16 residues. The V segment lost 3 bases and the J segment 1 base; nucleotides outside the gene matches: 5. The CDR3 nucleotides are TGCGCCAGCAGCCAGGCGACTAGCGGCCGCACAGATACGCAGTATTTT. Translation gives CASSQATSGRTDTQYF.

V usage is TRBV9 and J usage is TRBJ1-1; 7 nucleotides agree with TRBD1. Germline loops: CDR1 SGDLS, CDR2 YYNGEE. CDR3 length: 15 amino acids. V lost 4 bases to trimming and J lost 0 bases; unmatched junction nucleotides: 6. The CDR3 spells CASSPRQGLNTEAFF. The CDR3 coding sequence is TGTGCCAGCAGCCCCAGACAGGGTCTGAACACTGAAGCTTTCTTT.

J is TRBJ2-1 and V is TRBV6-2 or TRBV6-3; possible D gene TRBD2, 7 bases. V shed 2 bases and J shed 5 bases, with 22 bases lying between them. The germline CDR1 and CDR2 sequences are MNHEY and SVGEGT. The CDR3 spans 18 residues. In DNA, the CDR3 is TGTGCCAGCAGTTACCGGCCTAGCTTCGCGGGGGCCAACAATGAGCAGTTCTTC. Translating it yields CASSYRPSFAGANNEQFF.

The J gene is TRBJ2-3, the V gene TRBV6-2 or TRBV6-3; 10 bases match TRBD2. The CDR3 is 15 residues long. Trimming removed 2 bases from V and 4 bases from J; junction bases left unmatched: 3. The germline CDR1 and CDR2 sequences are MNHEY and SVGEGT. CDR3 nucleotides: TGTGCCAGCAGTTACGGGACTAGCGCCCCAGATACGCAGTATTTT. Protein product: CASSYGTSAPDTQYF.

The J gene is TRBJ2-2, the V gene TRBV27; no reliable D call. This CDR3 comprises 13 residues. CDR1 MNHEY and CDR2 SMNVEV come from the germline V gene (reference sequence). Between the trimmed V and J ends, which lost 6 bases and 5 bases, there was a span of 10 bases. In DNA, the CDR3 is TGTGCCAGCAGCCCCCTTCGGACCGGGGAGCTGTTTTTT. This gives the protein CASSPLRTGELFF.

This sequence joins TRBV5-6 and TRBJ2-2; weak D call: TRBD2 (5 bases). The germline V gene has CDR1 SGHDT and CDR2 YYEEEE. The CDR3 extends over 17 amino acids. V lost 1 base to trimming and J lost 2 bases, with 15 bases between them. CDR3 protein: CASSLLGPGRNTGELFF. CDR3 coding DNA: TGTGCCAGCAGCTTGTTAGGTCCGGGAAGAAACACCGGGGAGCTGTTTTTT.

This chain links TRBV10-1 with TRBJ2-1, with TRBD2 matching over 11 bases. The CDR3 has 15 residues. J lost 5 bases, V lost 5 bases, and 5 bases had no gene match. Germline V gives CDR1 WNHNN, CDR2 SYGVQD (reference sequence). CDR3 DNA sequence: TGCGCCAGCAGTATGACTAGCGGGACAAACAATGAGCAGTTCTTC. Residues: CASSMTSGTNNEQFF.

V gene TRBV2 combines with J gene TRBJ2-3, with 14 bases lining up with TRBD2. The length of the CDR3 is 14 residues. The V segment lost 5 bases and the J segment 14 bases; nucleotides outside the gene matches: 9. Germline V gene sequence: CDR1 SNHLY, CDR2 FYNNEI. The CDR3 region has the DNA TGTGCCAGCAGTCGTGATGGGACTAGCGGGGGTCCGTATTTT. It codes for CASSRDGTSGGPYF.

This rearrangement joins TRBV4-1 to TRBJ1-5; 7 bases align to TRBD1. After removal of 4 bases from V and 3 bases from J, the junction contained 9 bases not matched to a gene. The germline gives CDR1 MGHRA, CDR2 YSYEKL. The CDR3 runs 16 residues. The CDR3 spells CASSRSDREPNQPQHF. The CDR3 DNA reads TGCGCCAGCAGCCGAAGCGACAGGGAACCCAATCAGCCCCAGCATTTT.

This clone has just a few counts. This rearrangement joins TRBV11-2 to TRBJ1-6; D is unclear. Trimming took off 5 bases at V and 0 bases at J, with 17 bases between the two ends. The V gene's germline CDR1 is SGHAT and CDR2 FQNNGV. This CDR3 spans 18 amino acids. The CDR3 is CASSRLRVPSSYNSPLHF. CDR3 sequence (DNA): TGTGCCAGCAGCCGCTTGAGGGTACCAAGCTCCTATAATTCACCCCTCCACTTT. The full variable domain, its missing parts supplied by reference TRBV11-2 and TRBJ1-6, is EAGVAQSPRYKIIEKRQSVAFWCNPISGHATLYWYQQILGQGPKLLIQFQNNGVVDDSQLPKDRFSAERLKGVDSTLKIQPAKLEDSAVYLCASSRLRVPSSYNSPLHFGNGTRLTVT.

The gene calls are TRBV6-6 and TRBJ1-6, with unresolved D. The CDR3 length is 17 residues. Trimming pared 5 bases from V and 0 bases from J, leaving 14 bases between. CDR1 and CDR2 (germline): MNHNY, SVGAGI (reference sequence). The CDR3 region has the DNA TGTGCCAGCAGTCCGCGGGCCTCTAGCTCCTATAATTCACCCCTCCACTTT. Protein: CASSPRASSSYNSPLHF.

V and J are TRBV6-2 or TRBV6-3 and TRBJ2-3; D uncertain. The CDR3 runs to 14 residues. Trimming shortened V by 2 bases and J by 3 bases, and 9 bases separated the two germline ends. CDR1 and CDR2 (germline): MNHEY, SVGEGT. The CDR3 spells CASSYASGTDTQYF. The CDR3 DNA reads as TGTGCCAGCAGTTACGCTAGTGGTACAGATACGCAGTATTTT.

The genes are TRBV7-8 and TRBJ1-3; D not certain. Trimming removed 5 bases at V and 0 bases at J, with 8 bases between. Germline-derived CDR1 and CDR2 are SGHVS and FQNEAQ. The CDR3 totals 14 residues. CDR3 in amino acids: CASSPWASGNTIYF. The CDR3 DNA reads TGTGCCAGCAGCCCCTGGGCCTCTGGAAACACCATATATTTT. Full variable domain (missing parts from reference TRBV7-8 and TRBJ1-3): GAGVSQSPRYKVAKRGQDVALRCDPISGHVSLFWYQQALGQGPEFLTYFQNEAQLDKSGLPSDRFFAERPEGSVSTLKIQRTQQEDSAVYLCASSPWASGNTIYFGEGSWLTVV.

V usage is TRBV7-2 and J usage is TRBJ1-2; possibly TRBD1 for D (6 bases). CDR1 and CDR2 from the germline V gene are SGHTA and FQGNSA. This CDR3 has 13 residues. Trimming took 4 bases from V and 2 from J, leaving 8 bases between them. As DNA, the CDR3 is TGTGCCAGCAGCTATACAGGGAACTATGGCTACACCTTC. Translation: CASSYTGNYGYTF.

The CDR3 here is CASSLPGGLGTEAFF. CDR3 sequence (DNA): TGCGCCAGCAGCCTGCCAGGGGGCTTGGGCACTGAAGCTTTCTTT. V gene TRBV5-1 combines with J gene TRBJ1-1; 8 nucleotides align to TRBD1. Trimming cost V 4 bases and J 4 bases; bases outside gene matches: 9. Germline CDR1 SGHRS, CDR2 YFSETQ. This CDR3 region has 15 residues.

The chain carries TRBV28 and TRBJ1-4, with D perhaps matching TRBD1 (6 bases). CDR3 length: 15 residues. Germline values: CDR1 MDHEN, CDR2 SYDVKM. Trimming removed 2 bases from V and 3 bases from J, with 10 bases in between. The CDR3 coding sequence is TGTGCCAGCAGTTTAAACAGGGATTCTAATGAAAAACTGTTTTTT. This encodes CASSLNRDSNEKLFF.

The rearrangement links TRBV6-5 to TRBJ2-1, with 7 bases fitting TRBD1. Losses at the gene ends were 6 bases for V and 1 base for J; bases not matched to a gene: 6. This CDR3 has 15 amino acids. Germline values: CDR1 MNHEY, CDR2 SVGAGI. The chain's CDR3 is CASRTSTGSYNEQFF. DNA of the CDR3: TGTGCCAGCAGAACATCGACAGGGTCCTACAATGAGCAGTTCTTC.

The chain carries TRBV19 and TRBJ1-1; D may be TRBD1 (5 bases). V was pared by 3 bases and J by 3 bases, with 14 bases between. This CDR3 comprises 15 residues. CDR1 and CDR2 from the germline V gene are LNHDA and SQIVND (reference sequence). The CDR3 sequence is CASSISLDSDTEAFF. As DNA, the CDR3 is TGTGCCAGTAGTATTTCACTCGACAGCGACACTGAAGCTTTCTTT.

The gene calls are TRBV6-2 or TRBV6-3 and TRBJ2-7; 7 nucleotides agree with TRBD1. This CDR3 is built from 13 residues. Trimming at V came to 2 bases and at J to 6 bases, leaving 4 bases not matched to a gene. CDR1 is MNHEY, CDR2 SVGEGT, per germline. CDR3 coding DNA: TGTGCCAGCAGTTACACGGGACAGCTCGAGCAGTACTTC. Protein: CASSYTGQLEQYF.